Following are 21 T cell receptor beta chains from one sample sequenced in a study of cytomegalovirus exposure and HLA in healthy donors. The PCR used 60 Vbeta and 13 Jbeta primers. Assay used: immunoSEQ multiplex PCR; TCRdb lists only in-frame clones, some missing. Here the sample spans about 76,000 clones, around three quarters being singletons. Material for sequencing was PBMCs. The receptor source for this set is a male donor in good health and CMV-seropositive.

This clone was seen only a few times. The chain uses TRBV6-1 and TRBJ1-6; a possible D gene is TRBD1 (5 bases). The CDR3 spans 17 residues. With 3 bases removed from V and 0 bases from J, the gap between germline ends came to 12 bases. The V gene's germline CDR1 is MNHNS and CDR2 SASEGT. CDR3 DNA sequence: TGTGCCAGCAGTGAGGTGGGGGGGAGCTCCTATAATTCACCCCTCCACTTT. It is translated as CASSEVGGSSYNSPLHF.

The chain joins TRBV7-6 to TRBJ2-2; tentative D call: TRBD1 (5 bases). The V end lost 1 base, the J end lost 7 bases, and 13 bases lay between the germline ends. CDR1 is SGHVS, CDR2 FNYEAQ, per germline. CDR3 length: 15 amino acids. This CDR3 reads CASSLVRGSGGELFF. For the CDR3, the DNA is TGTGCCAGCAGCTTAGTTAGGGGTTCAGGCGGGGAGCTGTTTTTT.

Only one count was recorded for this clone. This rearrangement joins TRBV6-4 to TRBJ2-1, with D perhaps TRBD1 (5 bases). Germline CDR1 reads MRHNA; CDR2 reads SNTAGT. The CDR3 is made up of 14 amino acids. V lost 0 bases to trimming and J lost 9 bases, with 12 bases between them. CDR3 nucleotide sequence: TGTGCCAGCAGTGACTCGAGCGACAGCGCTGAGCAGTTCTTC. Amino acid sequence: CASSDSSDSAEQFF.

V gene TRBV11-2 combines with J gene TRBJ1-1; 8 bases align to TRBD1. The CDR3 is 15 amino acids. V lost 3 bases to trimming and J lost 5 bases; unmatched junction nucleotides: 8. The V gene's germline CDR1 is SGHAT and CDR2 FQNNGV. CDR3 sequence: CASSLMTGVGTEAFF. The CDR3 DNA reads TGTGCCAGCAGCTTGATGACAGGGGTCGGAACTGAAGCTTTCTTT.

The chain has TRBV7-9 and TRBJ1-1; maybe TRBD1 (6 bases). The CDR3 has 14 residues. Germline V gene data show CDR1 as SEHNR and CDR2 as FQNEAQ (reference sequence). V was shortened by 4 bases and J by 4 bases, with 13 bases between the two germline ends. Here the CDR3 DNA reads TGTGCCAGCAGCTCCGTCGACAGGAGCACTGAAGCTTTCTTT. Residues: CASSSVDRSTEAFF.

The chain combines TRBV6-6 with TRBJ2-7, with D hard to call. CDR1 MNHNY and CDR2 SVGAGI come from the germline V gene (reference sequence). The CDR3 covers 13 residues. Trimming pared 4 bases from V and 2 bases from J, leaving 9 bases between. The CDR3 DNA is TGTGCCAGCAGTTCGAACCAGGCCTACGAGCAGTACTTC. It specifies CASSSNQAYEQYF.

In its sample, this clone was seen a few times. The chain carries TRBV29-1 and TRBJ1-2, with TRBD1 as a possible D gene (5 bases). Germline lookup yields CDR1 SQVTM and CDR2 ANQGSEA. This CDR3 has 13 residues. V was clipped by 1 base and J by 4 bases, with 10 bases between them. CDR3 in amino acids: CSVEGGSLYGYTF. CDR3 nucleotides: TGCAGCGTTGAAGGGGGCAGCCTCTATGGCTACACCTTC.

The sample holds one count of this clone. This sequence joins TRBV9 and TRBJ2-1; 8 bases map to TRBD2. The germline V gene encodes CDR1 SGDLS and CDR2 YYNGEE. The ends lost 3 bases at V and 9 bases at J; junction bases unmatched: 5. The length of the CDR3 is 13 residues. The CDR3 DNA follows: TGTGCCAGCAGCGAGACTAGCGTCCCTGAGCAGTTCTTC. Translated, it gives CASSETSVPEQFF.

V gene TRBV6-1 combines with J gene TRBJ1-6; 9 bases match TRBD1. Trimming at V came to 5 bases and at J to 9 bases, leaving 8 bases not matched to a gene. Germline CDR1 and CDR2: MNHNS and SASEGT. This CDR3 contains 15 residues. Written as DNA, the CDR3 is TGTGCCAGCAGTCATCCGGGACAGGGTGGTTCACCCCTCCACTTT. As protein: CASSHPGQGGSPLHF.

This clone was seen only once. The chain recombines TRBV6-6 with TRBJ1-1; TRBD1 matches 7 bases. Germline assignment: CDR1 MNHNY and CDR2 SVGAGI (reference sequence). The CDR3 length is 13 residues. V shed 0 bases, J shed 8 bases, and the junction held 3 bases outside the gene matches. CDR3 nucleotides: TGTGCCAGCAGTTACTCAGGGGGCCCGGAAGCTTTCTTT. Residues: CASSYSGGPEAFF.

This clone was recorded a few times. V is TRBV28 and J is TRBJ2-7, with 11 bases aligning to TRBD1. The CDR3 length is 14 residues. In germline, CDR1 is MDHEN, CDR2 SYDVKM. J lost 2 bases, V lost 5 bases, and 2 bases had no gene match. The CDR3 region has the DNA TGTGCCAGCAGTGGGACAGGGGGAACCTACGAGCAGTACTTC. Its protein is CASSGTGGTYEQYF.

This chain joins TRBV5-1 and TRBJ1-6; maybe TRBD1 (6 bases). Germline V CDR1 and CDR2: SGHRS, YFSETQ. Trimming shortened V by 4 bases and J by 10 bases, and 15 bases separated the two germline ends. The CDR3 covers 14 residues. The CDR3 spells CASSRTGRRSPLHF. The CDR3 DNA is TGCGCCAGCAGCCGTACAGGGCGTCGGTCACCCCTCCACTTT.

The rearrangement links TRBV30 to TRBJ2-3; TRBD2 aligns across 9 bases. The length of the CDR3 is 13 residues. The ends lost 3 bases at V and 7 bases at J; junction bases unmatched: 5. Germline CDR1 GTSNPN, CDR2 SVGIG (reference sequence). CDR3 region: CAWSRGGGNTQYF. Here the CDR3 DNA reads TGTGCCTGGAGCCGCGGGGGGGGGAATACGCAGTATTTT.

V gene TRBV5-4 combines with J gene TRBJ2-7; 12 bases line up with TRBD2. The trim removed 0 bases at V and 2 bases at J, leaving 3 bases unmatched. The germline gives CDR1 SGHNT, CDR2 YYREEE (reference sequence). CDR3 length: 16 amino acids. The chain's CDR3 is CASSLGTSGATYEQYF. CDR3 nucleotides: TGTGCCAGCAGCTTGGGGACTAGCGGGGCAACCTACGAGCAGTACTTC.

The chain couples TRBV19 to TRBJ2-1; D perhaps matches TRBD1 (6 bases). The V and J ends lost 4 bases and 0 bases respectively, with 13 bases between them. The CDR3 has 16 amino acids. Germline V lookup: CDR1 LNHDA, CDR2 SQIVND (reference sequence). Here the CDR3 reads CASSRGGQTSYNEQFF. CDR3 nucleotide sequence: TGTGCCAGTAGTAGAGGGGGACAAACCTCCTACAATGAGCAGTTCTTC.

Only one count was recorded for this clone. The CDR3 DNA follows: TGTGCCAGCAGTGGGGGCAGGGAAAAACTGTTTTTT. This encodes CASSGGREKLFF. V gene TRBV27 combines with J gene TRBJ1-4; possible D gene TRBD1, 6 bases. V was trimmed by 5 bases and J by 8 bases, leaving 9 bases between them. This CDR3 is built from 12 residues. Germline CDR1 reads MNHEY; CDR2 reads SMNVEV (reference sequence).

This clone appeared once. The chain uses TRBV30 and TRBJ1-1, with a weak D call TRBD1 (5 bases). The V gene's germline CDR1 is GTSNPN and CDR2 SVGIG (reference sequence). This CDR3 has 13 residues. The ends were cut back, 4 bases at V and 1 base at J, with 10 bases in the middle. The CDR3 reads CAWTPRGNTEAFF. As DNA, the CDR3 is TGTGCCTGGACCCCTAGGGGGAACACTGAAGCTTTCTTT. Full variable domain (remainder filled in from reference TRBV30 and TRBJ1-1): SQTIHQWPATLVQPVGSPLSLECTVEGTSNPNLYWYRQAAGRGLQLLFYSVGIGQISSEVPQNLSASRPQDRQFILSSKKLLLSDSGFYLCAWTPRGNTEAFFGQGTRLTVV.

CDR3 residues: CASSALGQGVLETQYF. As DNA, the CDR3 is TGTGCCAGCAGCGCCCTTGGACAGGGGGTTCTAGAGACCCAGTACTTC. This rearrangement joins TRBV9 to TRBJ2-5, with 10 bases lining up with TRBD1. Trimming took 3 bases from V and 4 from J; bases not matched to a gene: 9. The germline gives CDR1 SGDLS, CDR2 YYNGEE. CDR3 size: 16 residues.

The chain has TRBV4-1 and TRBJ2-7; possible D gene TRBD2, 6 bases. Germline V gene data show CDR1 as MGHRA and CDR2 as YSYEKL. Trimming cost V 1 base and J 3 bases, with 13 bases left between them. There are 15 residues in the CDR3. CDR3 in amino acids: CASSQVGAGRYEQYF. CDR3 in DNA: TGCGCCAGCAGCCAAGTAGGGGCGGGACGCTACGAGCAGTACTTC.

There are a few counts of this clone. This specimen includes other DNA sequences encoding the same CDR3. V and J are TRBV11-2 and TRBJ2-5; 7 nucleotides match TRBD1. Germline loops: CDR1 SGHAT, CDR2 FQNNGV. Losses at the gene ends were 4 bases for V and 5 bases for J; bases not matched to a gene: 4. CDR3 length: 13 residues. The CDR3 loop reads CASSWDSRETQYF. The DNA of the CDR3 is TGTGCCAGCAGCTGGGACAGCAGGGAGACCCAGTACTTC.

The J gene is TRBJ2-4, the V gene TRBV5-1; 9 bases are shared with TRBD1. The CDR3 totals 19 residues. J gave up 0 bases and V 6 bases, and 16 bases lay outside the gene matches. The germline gives CDR1 SGHRS, CDR2 YFSETQ. The DNA of the CDR3 is TGCGCCAGCACACCAGGGACAGGGCTATCACGTCTAGCCAAAAACATTCAGTACTTC. Translated: CASTPGTGLSRLAKNIQYF. Combining the CDR3 with reference TRBV5-1 and TRBJ2-4 gives the whole variable domain KAGVTQTPRYLIKTRGQQVTLSCSPISGHRSVSWYQQTPGQGLQFLFEYFSETQRNKGNFPGRFSGRQFSNSRSEMNVSTLELGDSALYLCASTPGTGLSRLAKNIQYFGAGTRLSVL.